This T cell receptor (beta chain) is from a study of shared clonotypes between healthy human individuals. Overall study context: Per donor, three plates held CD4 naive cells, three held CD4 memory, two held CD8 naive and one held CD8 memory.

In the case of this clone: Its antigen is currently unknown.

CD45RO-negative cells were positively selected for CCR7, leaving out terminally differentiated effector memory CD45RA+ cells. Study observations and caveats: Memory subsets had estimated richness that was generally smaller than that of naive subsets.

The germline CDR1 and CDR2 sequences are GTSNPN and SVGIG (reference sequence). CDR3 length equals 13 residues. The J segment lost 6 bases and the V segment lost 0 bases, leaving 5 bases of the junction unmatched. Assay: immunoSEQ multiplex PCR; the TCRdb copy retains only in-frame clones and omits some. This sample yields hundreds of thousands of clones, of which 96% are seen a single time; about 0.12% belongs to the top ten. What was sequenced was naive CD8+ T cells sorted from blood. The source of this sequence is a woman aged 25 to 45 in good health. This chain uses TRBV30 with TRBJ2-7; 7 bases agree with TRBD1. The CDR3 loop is CAWSVTGDSEQYF. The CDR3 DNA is TGTGCCTGGAGTGTAACAGGGGATAGCGAGCAGTACTTC. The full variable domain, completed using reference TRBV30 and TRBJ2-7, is SQTIHQWPATLVQPVGSPLSLECTVEGTSNPNLYWYRQAAGRGLQLLFYSVGIGQISSEVPQNLSASRPQDRQFILSSKKLLLSDSGFYLCAWSVTGDSEQYFGPGTRLTVT.